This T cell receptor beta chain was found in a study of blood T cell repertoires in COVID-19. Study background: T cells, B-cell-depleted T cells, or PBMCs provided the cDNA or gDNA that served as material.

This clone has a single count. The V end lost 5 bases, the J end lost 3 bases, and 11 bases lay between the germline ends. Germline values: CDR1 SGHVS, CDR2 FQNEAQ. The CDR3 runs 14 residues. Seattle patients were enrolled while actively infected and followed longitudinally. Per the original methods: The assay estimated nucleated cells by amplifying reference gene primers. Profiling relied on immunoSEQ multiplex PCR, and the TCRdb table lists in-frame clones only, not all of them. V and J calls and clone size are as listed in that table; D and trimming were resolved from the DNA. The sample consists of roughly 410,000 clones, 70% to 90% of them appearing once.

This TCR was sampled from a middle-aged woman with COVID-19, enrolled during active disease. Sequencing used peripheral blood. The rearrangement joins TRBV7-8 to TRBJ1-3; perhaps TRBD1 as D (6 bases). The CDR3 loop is CASSPGAVGNTIYF. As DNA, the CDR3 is TGTGCCAGCAGCCCAGGGGCGGTTGGAAACACCATATATTTT.